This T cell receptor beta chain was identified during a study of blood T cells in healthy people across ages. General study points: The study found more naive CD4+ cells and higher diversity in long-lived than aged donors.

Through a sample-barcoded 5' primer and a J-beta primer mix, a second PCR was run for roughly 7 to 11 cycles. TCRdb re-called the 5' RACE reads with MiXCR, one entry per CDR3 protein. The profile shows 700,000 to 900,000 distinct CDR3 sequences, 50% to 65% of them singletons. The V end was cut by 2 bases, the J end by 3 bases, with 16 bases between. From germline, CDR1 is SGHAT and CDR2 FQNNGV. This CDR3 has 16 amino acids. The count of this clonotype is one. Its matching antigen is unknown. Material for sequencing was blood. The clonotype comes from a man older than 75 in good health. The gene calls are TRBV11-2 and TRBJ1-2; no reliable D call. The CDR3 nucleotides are TGTGCCAGCAGCTTACCGGCGGGCTTTTGGGACTATGGCTACACCTTC. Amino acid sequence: CASSLPAGFWDYGYTF.